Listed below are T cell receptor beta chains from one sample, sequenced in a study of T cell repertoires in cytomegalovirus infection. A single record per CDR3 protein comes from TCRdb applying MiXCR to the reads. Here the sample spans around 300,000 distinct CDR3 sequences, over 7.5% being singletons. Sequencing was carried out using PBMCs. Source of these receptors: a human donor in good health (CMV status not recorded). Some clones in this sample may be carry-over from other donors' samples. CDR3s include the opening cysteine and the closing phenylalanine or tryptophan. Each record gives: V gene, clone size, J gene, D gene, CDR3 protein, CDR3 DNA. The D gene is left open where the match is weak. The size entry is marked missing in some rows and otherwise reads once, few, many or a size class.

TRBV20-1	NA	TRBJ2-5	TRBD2	CSASIAGGPPQYF	TGCAGTGCTAGTATTGCGGGGGGGCCGCCCCAGTACTTC
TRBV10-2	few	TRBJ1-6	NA	CASSETGRIGLRFAPLHF	TGCGCCAGCAGTGAGACGGGGCGTATAGGGCTGAGATTCGCACCCCTCCACTTT
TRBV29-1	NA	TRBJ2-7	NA	CSVEKWDGSYEQYF	TGCAGCGTTGAAAAGTGGGACGGGTCCTACGAGCAGTACTTC
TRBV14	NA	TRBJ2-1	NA	CASSLPKFGEQFF	TGTGCCAGCAGCCTCCCCAAGTTTGGTGAGCAGTTCTTC
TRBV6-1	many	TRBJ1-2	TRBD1	CASSEALGTGYGYTF	TGTGCCAGCAGTGAAGCGCTTGGGACAGGGTATGGCTACACCTTC
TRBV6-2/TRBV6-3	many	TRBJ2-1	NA	CASSERGGRRAGEQFF	TGTGCCAGCAGTGAACGAGGAGGAAGGCGGGCCGGGGAGCAGTTCTTC
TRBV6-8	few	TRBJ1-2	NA	CASGRNGYTF	TGTGCCAGCGGACGGAATGGCTACACCTTC
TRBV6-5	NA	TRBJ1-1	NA	CASSGGQNTEAFF	TGTGCCAGCAGTGGCGGACAGAACACTGAAGCTTTCTTT
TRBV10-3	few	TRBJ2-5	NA	CAISGGNRVPETQYF	TGTGCCATCAGTGGGGGTAACAGGGTCCCAGAGACCCAGTACTTC
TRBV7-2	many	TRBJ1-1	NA	CASRGTNTEAFF	TGTGCCAGCAGGGGGACGAACACTGAAGCTTTCTTT
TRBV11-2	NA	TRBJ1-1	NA	CASSSQTNNEAFF	TGTGCCAGCAGCTCACAAACAAATAACGAAGCTTTCTTT
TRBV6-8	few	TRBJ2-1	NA	CASSGTGGTYNEQFF	TGTGCCAGCAGTGGAACGGGGGGCACCTACAATGAGCAGTTCTTC
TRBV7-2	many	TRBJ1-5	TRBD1	CASSSQGGSQPQHF	TGTGCCAGCAGTTCACAGGGGGGGAGTCAGCCCCAGCATTTT
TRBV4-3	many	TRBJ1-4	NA	CASSQPRMGGLEKLFF	TGCGCCAGCAGCCAACCCCGGATGGGGGGCCTTGAAAAACTGTTTTTT
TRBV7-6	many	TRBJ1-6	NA	CASSLEVGPNSPLHF	TGTGCCAGCAGCTTAGAGGTGGGGCCCAATTCACCCCTCCACTTT
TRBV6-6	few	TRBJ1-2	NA	CASSQSTGPWGYTF	TGTGCCAGCAGTCAATCGACAGGCCCCTGGGGCTACACCTTC
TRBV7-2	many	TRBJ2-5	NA	CASARAQGETQYF	TGTGCCTCCGCGAGGGCGCAGGGGGAGACCCAGTACTTC
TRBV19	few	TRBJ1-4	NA	CASRAPPNEKLFF	TGTGCCAGCCGCGCCCCACCTAATGAAAAACTGTTTTTT
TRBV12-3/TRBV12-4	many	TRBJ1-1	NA	CASSFLRPSNTEAFF	TGTGCCAGCAGTTTCCTCCGACCATCGAACACTGAAGCTTTCTTT
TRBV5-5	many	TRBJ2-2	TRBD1	CASSSVRTGDSGELFF	TGTGCCAGCAGCTCAGTACGAACAGGGGATTCCGGGGAGCTGTTTTTT
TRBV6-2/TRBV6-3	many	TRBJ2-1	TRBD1	CASSYGGIGTGLSSGFVEQFF	TGTGCCAGCAGTTACGGGGGTATTGGGACAGGCCTTTCGAGCGGGTTCGTTGAGCAGTTCTTC
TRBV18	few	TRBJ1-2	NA	CASSTIENRENGYTF	TGTGCCAGCTCAACCATCGAGAACAGGGAGAATGGCTACACCTTC
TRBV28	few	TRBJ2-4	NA	CASGQWGLAKNIQYF	TGTGCCAGCGGCCAGTGGGGGTTAGCCAAAAACATTCAGTACTTC
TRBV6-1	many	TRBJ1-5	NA	CASSPWTEHSNQPQHF	TGTGCCAGCAGTCCCTGGACGGAACACAGCAATCAGCCCCAGCATTTT
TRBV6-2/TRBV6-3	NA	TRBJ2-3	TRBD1	CASQGTVSTDTQYF	TGTGCCAGCCAAGGGACAGTCTCCACAGATACGCAGTATTTT
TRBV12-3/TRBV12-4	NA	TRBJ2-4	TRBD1	CASSFKGQGSPVAKNIQYF	TGTGCCAGCAGTTTCAAGGGACAGGGTTCCCCCGTCGCCAAAAACATTCAGTACTTC
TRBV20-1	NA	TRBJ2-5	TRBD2	CSAPKSSGMYEETQYF	TGCAGTGCTCCAAAGAGCAGCGGGATGTACGAGGAGACCCAGTACTTC
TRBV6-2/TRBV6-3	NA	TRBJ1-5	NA	CASSPHFGQINQPQHF	TGTGCCAGCAGTCCCCATTTTGGACAAATCAATCAGCCCCAGCATTTT
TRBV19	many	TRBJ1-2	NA	CASIRSNGGANYGYTF	TGTGCCAGTATAAGGTCCAACGGTGGAGCTAACTATGGCTACACCTTC
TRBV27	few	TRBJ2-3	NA	CASTAGPRTTLIEWYF	TGTGCCAGCACCGCTGGGCCAAGGACAACCCTAATTGAGTGGTATTTT
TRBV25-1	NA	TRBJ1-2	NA	CASRQGLHGYTF	TGTGCCAGCAGGCAGGGGTTGCATGGCTACACCTTC
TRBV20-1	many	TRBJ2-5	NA	CSARVQLGETQYF	TGCAGTGCTAGAGTCCAATTGGGTGAGACCCAGTACTTC
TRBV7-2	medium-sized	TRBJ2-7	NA	CASSLAHQPYEQYF	TGTGCCAGCAGCTTAGCCCATCAGCCCTACGAGCAGTACTTC
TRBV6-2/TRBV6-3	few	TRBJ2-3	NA	CASSYSTKRMADTQYF	TGTGCCAGCAGTTACTCCACAAAACGGATGGCGGATACGCAGTATTTT
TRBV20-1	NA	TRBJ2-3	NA	CSATDGSSTDTQYF	TGCAGTGCTACGGACGGATCTAGCACAGATACGCAGTATTTT
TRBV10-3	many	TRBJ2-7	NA	CATGEYYEQYF	TGTGCCACAGGGGAATACTACGAGCAGTACTTC
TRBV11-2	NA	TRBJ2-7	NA	CASSFYRDPYEQYF	TGTGCCAGCAGCTTCTACAGAGACCCCTACGAGCAGTACTTC
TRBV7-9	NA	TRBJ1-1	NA	CASAWNLDGAFF	TGTGCCAGCGCCTGGAACCTAGACGGGGCTTTCTTT
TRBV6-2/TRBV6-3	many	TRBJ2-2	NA	CASSPASGELFF	TGTGCCAGCAGTCCAGCGAGCGGGGAGCTGTTTTTT
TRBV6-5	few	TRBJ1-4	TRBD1	CASSYSYQFDRANEKLFF	TGTGCCAGCAGTTACTCCTATCAATTCGACAGGGCGAATGAAAAACTGTTTTTT
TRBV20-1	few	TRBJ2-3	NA	CSAFWRGPDTQYF	TGCAGTGCTTTTTGGCGGGGCCCAGATACGCAGTATTTT
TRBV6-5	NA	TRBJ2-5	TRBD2	CASSHPTSGGQETQYF	TGTGCCAGCAGCCATCCTACTAGCGGGGGTCAAGAGACCCAGTACTTC
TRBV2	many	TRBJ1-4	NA	CASSRRHRQATNEKLFF	TGTGCCAGCAGTCGACGCCACCGACAGGCAACTAATGAAAAACTGTTTTTT
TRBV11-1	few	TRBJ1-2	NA	CASSLKRTGGSYGYTF	TGTGCCAGCAGCTTGAAGCGGACCGGGGGATCCTATGGCTACACCTTC
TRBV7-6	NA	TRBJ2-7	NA	CASSQDREGCEQYF	TGTGCCAGCAGCCAGGACAGGGAGGGCTGCGAGCAGTACTTC
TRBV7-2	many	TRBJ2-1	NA	CASSIQSSYNEQFF	TGTGCCAGCAGCATCCAGAGCTCCTACAATGAGCAGTTCTTC
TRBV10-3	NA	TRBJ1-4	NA	CAISESGRDGEKLFF	TGTGCCATCAGTGAGTCTGGAAGGGATGGGGAAAAACTGTTTTTT
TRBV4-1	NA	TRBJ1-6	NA	CASSQAYGGLLHF	TGCGCCAGCAGCCAGGCATATGGGGGGCTACTCCACTTT